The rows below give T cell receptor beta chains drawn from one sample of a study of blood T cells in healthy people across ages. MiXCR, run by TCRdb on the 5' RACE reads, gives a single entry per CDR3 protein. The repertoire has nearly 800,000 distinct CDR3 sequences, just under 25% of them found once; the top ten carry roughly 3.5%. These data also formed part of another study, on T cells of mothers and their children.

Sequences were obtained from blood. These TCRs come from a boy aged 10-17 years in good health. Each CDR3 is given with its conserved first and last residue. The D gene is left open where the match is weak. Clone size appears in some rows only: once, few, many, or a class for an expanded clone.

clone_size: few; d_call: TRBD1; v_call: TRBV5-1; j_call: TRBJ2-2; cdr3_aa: CASSGAWTGGDRGTGELFF; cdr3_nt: TGCGCCAGCAGCGGCGCGTGGACAGGGGGCGACAGGGGCACCGGGGAGCTGTTTTTT
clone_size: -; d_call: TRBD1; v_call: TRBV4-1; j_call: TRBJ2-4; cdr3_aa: CASSQDGQGRAKTIQYF; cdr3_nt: TGCGCCAGCAGCCAAGACGGACAGGGAAGAGCCAAAACCATTCAGTACTTC
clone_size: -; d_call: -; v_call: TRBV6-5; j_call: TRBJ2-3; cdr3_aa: CASSYSPEPDTQYF; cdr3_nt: TGTGCCAGCAGTTACTCCCCGGAACCAGATACGCAGTATTTT
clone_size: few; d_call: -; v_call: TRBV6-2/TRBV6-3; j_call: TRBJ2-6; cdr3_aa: CASSSGTDSGANVLTF; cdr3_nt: TGTGCCAGCAGCTCCGGGACGGATTCTGGGGCCAACGTCCTGACTTTC
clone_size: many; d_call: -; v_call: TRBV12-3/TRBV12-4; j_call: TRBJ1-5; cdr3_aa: CASSLKVTGTSNQPQHF; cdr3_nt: TGTGCCAGCAGTTTAAAAGTTACAGGGACGAGCAATCAGCCCCAGCATTTT
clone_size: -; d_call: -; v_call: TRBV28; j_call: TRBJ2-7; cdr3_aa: CASSLVNKGSYEQYF; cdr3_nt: TGTGCCAGCAGTTTAGTTAATAAGGGATCCTACGAGCAGTACTTC
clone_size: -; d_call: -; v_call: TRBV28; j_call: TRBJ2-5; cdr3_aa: CASSFPQSKETQYF; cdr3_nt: TGTGCCAGCAGTTTTCCGCAATCCAAGGAGACCCAGTACTTC
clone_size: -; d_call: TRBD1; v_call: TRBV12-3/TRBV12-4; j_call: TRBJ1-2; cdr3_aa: CASSLSRQGSHGYTF; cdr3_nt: TGTGCCAGCAGTTTGTCCCGACAGGGGTCCCATGGCTACACCTTC
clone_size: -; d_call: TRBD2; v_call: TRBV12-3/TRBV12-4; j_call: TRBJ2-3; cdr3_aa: CASSFREGLTDTQYF; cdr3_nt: TGTGCCAGCAGTTTTCGGGAGGGCCTAACAGATACGCAGTATTTT
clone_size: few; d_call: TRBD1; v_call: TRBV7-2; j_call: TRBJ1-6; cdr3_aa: CASSLANRGDSPLHF; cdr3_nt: TGTGCCAGCAGCTTAGCGAACAGGGGGGATTCACCCCTCCACTTT
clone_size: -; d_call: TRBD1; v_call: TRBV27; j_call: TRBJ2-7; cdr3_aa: CASSFPGQGVIEQYF; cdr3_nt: TGTGCCAGCAGTTTCCCGGGACAGGGGGTAATCGAGCAGTACTTC
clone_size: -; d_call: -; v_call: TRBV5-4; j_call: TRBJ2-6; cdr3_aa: CASSFTSSGANVLTF; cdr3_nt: TGTGCCAGCAGCTTTACTAGCTCTGGGGCCAACGTCCTGACTTTC
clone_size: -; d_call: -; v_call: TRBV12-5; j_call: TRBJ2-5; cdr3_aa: CASGSIGLEETQYF; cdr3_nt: TGTGCTAGTGGTTCAATAGGGCTAGAAGAGACCCAGTACTTC
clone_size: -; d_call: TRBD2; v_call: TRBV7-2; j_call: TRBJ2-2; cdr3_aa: CASSASLGGSGELFF; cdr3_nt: TGTGCCAGCAGCGCTTCACTCGGGGGGTCCGGGGAGCTGTTTTTT
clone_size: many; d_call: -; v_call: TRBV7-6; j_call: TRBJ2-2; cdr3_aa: CASARNTGELFF; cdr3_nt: TGTGCCAGCGCACGGAACACCGGGGAGCTGTTTTTT
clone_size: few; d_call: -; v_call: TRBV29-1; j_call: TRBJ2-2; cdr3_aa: CSVEGRATGELFF; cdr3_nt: TGCAGCGTTGAAGGCAGGGCCACCGGGGAGCTGTTTTTT
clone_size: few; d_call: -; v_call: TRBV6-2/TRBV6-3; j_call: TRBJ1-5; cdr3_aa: CASSYGQLNQPQHF; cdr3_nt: TGTGCCAGCAGTTACGGCCAGCTCAATCAGCCCCAGCATTTT
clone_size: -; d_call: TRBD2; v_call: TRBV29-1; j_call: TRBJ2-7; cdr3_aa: CSVELSSGNTYEQYF; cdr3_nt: TGCAGCGTTGAATTAAGTAGCGGGAACACCTACGAGCAGTACTTC
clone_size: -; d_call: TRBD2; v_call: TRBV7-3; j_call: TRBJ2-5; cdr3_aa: CASSRTGLAPAETQYF; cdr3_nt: TGTGCCAGCAGCCGTACGGGACTAGCGCCCGCGGAGACCCAGTACTTC
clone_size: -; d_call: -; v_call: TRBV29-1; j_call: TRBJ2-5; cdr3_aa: CSVRWLGKETQYF; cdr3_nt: TGCAGCGTGCGATGGCTAGGGAAAGAGACCCAGTACTTC
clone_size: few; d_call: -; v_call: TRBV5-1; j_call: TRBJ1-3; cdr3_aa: CASSWDSSSGNTIYF; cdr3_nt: TGCGCCAGCAGCTGGGACTCCAGCTCTGGAAACACCATATATTTT
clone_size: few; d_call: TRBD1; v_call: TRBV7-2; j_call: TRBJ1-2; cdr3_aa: CASSLGGTGTYGYTF; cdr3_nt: TGTGCCAGCAGCTTAGGAGGGACAGGGACCTATGGCTACACCTTC